The clone carrying this T cell receptor beta chain appeared a few times. Possible read error: a much larger clone is one base away. The data derive from a study of T cells after yellow fever vaccination. TCRdb reanalysed the 5' RACE reads using MiXCR and keeps one entry per CDR3 protein. The table records some 120,000 distinct CDR3 sequences, about 7% of them present only once. This receptor was identified in a man in his late teens or twenties who received the YFV17D yellow fever vaccine. Sequencing used CD4+ T cells sorted from PBMCs, obtained approximately 11 days after the first yellow fever vaccination.

DNA of the CDR3: TGCAGTGCTTTACAGGGGGTCTGTGAGACCCAGTACTTC. Its protein is CSALQGVCETQYF. The chain combines TRBV20-1 with TRBJ2-5; 8 nucleotides align to TRBD1. The ends lost 5 bases at V and 5 bases at J; junction bases unmatched: 7. The CDR3 contains 13 residues. Germline V gives CDR1 DFQATT, CDR2 SNEGSKA (reference sequence).